This T cell receptor beta chain came from a study of T-cell reconstitution after alpha-beta-depleted transplantation in children. The germline V gene has CDR1 DFQATT and CDR2 SNEGSKA (reference sequence). Trimming removed 3 bases at V and 0 bases at J, with 6 bases between. The CDR3 runs to 14 residues. At least ten counts were recorded for this clonotype. This sample's TCRbeta library carried unique molecular identifier barcodes. TCRdb re-analysed the PCR reads in MiXCR, keeping a single row per CDR3 protein. In the table there are approximately 91,000 distinct CDR3 sequences, roughly 7.7% of which are singletons.

The genes are TRBV20-1 and TRBJ2-6, with unresolved D. This TCR came from a human donor who donated a stem cell graft to a child with congenital amegakaryocytic thrombocytopenia. The sequences come from PBMCs from the stem cell graft donor, collected from the stem cell graft. The CDR3 DNA reads as TGCAGTGCTAGTTCACACTCTGGGGCCAACGTCCTGACTTTC. Amino acids: CSASSHSGANVLTF.